This T cell receptor (beta chain) is from a study of molecular identifiers for immune sequencing clone quantification. Background on the study: Four of five splits of RNA from approximately 22,000 or 94,000 naive CD8 cells were sequenced in replicates.

Naive CD8 T cells were sorted as CD8+CD4-CCR7+CD45RA+. As previously described, bulk TCR libraries were made using listed TCR primers. TCRdb reprocessed the PCR reads via MiXCR and lists one record per CDR3 protein. This sample yields about 510,000 distinct CDR3 sequences, of which about 22% are seen a single time; 0.84% belongs to the top ten. This clonotype was detected many times. The CDR3 consists of 14 residues. Germline V lookup: CDR1 MNHEY, CDR2 SMNVEV (reference sequence). V was pared by 5 bases and J by 4 bases, with 12 bases between. The chain links TRBV27 to TRBJ1-5, with D tentatively TRBD1 (5 bases). The receptor comes from a human donor in good health. Some libraries in this study had Jurkat cell RNA spiked in. Sequencing used naive CD8+ T cells from blood, with Jurkat cell RNA spiked in. Subset in this sample: FACS-sorted CD8+CD4-CCR7+CD45RA+ naive T cells. CDR3 nucleotide sequence: TGTGCCAGCAGTCCAGGGACTTGGAATCAGCCCCAGCATTTT. It specifies CASSPGTWNQPQHF.